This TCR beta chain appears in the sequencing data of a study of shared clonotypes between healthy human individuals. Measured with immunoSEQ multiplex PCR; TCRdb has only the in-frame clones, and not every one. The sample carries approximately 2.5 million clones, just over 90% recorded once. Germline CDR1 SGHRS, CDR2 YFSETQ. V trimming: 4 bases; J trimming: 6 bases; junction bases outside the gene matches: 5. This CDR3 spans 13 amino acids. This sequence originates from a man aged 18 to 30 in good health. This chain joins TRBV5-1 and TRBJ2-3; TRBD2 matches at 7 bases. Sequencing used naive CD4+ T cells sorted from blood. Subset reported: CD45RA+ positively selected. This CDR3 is CASSPQLADTQYF. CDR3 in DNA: TGCGCCAGCAGCCCCCAACTAGCGGATACGCAGTATTTT.